The source of this T cell receptor (beta chain) is a study of cytomegalovirus exposure and HLA in healthy donors. PCR amplification relied on 60 Vbeta primers (plus 13 Jbeta primers). Sequenced by immunoSEQ multiplex PCR; TCRdb stores in-frame clones only, minus some. Among under 200,000 clones listed, roughly 13% were seen once. The donors (healthy individuals) were bone marrow donors. This CDR3 has 17 amino acids. Points on this clone: Its antigen is not identified.

Whole-study findings and limits: Most TCR sequences proved rare, with some public TCRs found in many donors. Solely CMV serostatus was available to characterize immune exposure.

The chain combines TRBV12-1 with TRBJ2-1; whether TRBD2, the table's D call, matches the DNA was not checked. TRBV12-1 is described as a pseudogene. What was sequenced was PBMCs. The sequence was collected from a man aged 50 or older in good health and CMV-seropositive. CDR3 nucleotide sequence: TGTGCCGGCGTGGGGCTAGCGGGGGGGAGCTCCTACAATGAGCAGTTCTTC. Its protein product is CAGVGLAGGSSYNEQFF.